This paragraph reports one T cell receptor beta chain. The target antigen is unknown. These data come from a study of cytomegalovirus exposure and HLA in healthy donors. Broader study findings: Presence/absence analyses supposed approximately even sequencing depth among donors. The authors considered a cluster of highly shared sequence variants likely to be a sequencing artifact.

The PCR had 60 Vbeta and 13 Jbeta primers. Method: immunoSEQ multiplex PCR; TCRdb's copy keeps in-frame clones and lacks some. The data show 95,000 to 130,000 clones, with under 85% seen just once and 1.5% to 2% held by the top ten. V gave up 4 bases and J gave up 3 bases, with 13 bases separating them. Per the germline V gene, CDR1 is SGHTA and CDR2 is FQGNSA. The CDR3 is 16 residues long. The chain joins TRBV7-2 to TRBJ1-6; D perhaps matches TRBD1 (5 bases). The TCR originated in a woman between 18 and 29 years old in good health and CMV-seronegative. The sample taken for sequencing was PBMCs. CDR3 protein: CASSYGTGHYNSPLHF. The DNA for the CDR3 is TGTGCCAGCAGCTATGGAACCGGACACTATAATTCACCCCTCCACTTT.